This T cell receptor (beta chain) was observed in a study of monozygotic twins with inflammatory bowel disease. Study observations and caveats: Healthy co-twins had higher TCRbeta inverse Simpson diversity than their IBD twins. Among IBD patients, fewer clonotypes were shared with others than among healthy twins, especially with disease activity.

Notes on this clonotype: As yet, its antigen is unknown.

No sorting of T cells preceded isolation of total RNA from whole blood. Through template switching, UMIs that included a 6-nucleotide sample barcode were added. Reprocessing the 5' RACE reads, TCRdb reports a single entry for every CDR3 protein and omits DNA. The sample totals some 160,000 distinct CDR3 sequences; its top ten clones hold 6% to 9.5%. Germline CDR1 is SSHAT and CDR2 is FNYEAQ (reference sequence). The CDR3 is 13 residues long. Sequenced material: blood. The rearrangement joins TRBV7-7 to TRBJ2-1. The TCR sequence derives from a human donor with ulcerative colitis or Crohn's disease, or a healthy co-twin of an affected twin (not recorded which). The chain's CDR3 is CASSLLEGVEQFF. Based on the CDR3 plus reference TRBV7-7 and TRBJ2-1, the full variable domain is GAGVSQSPRYKVTKRGQDVTLRCDPISSHATLYWYQQALGQGPEFLTYFNYEAQPDKSGLPSDRFSAERPEGSISTLTIQRTEQRDSAMYRCASSLLEGVEQFFGPGTRLTVL.